These 17 T cell receptor beta chains share one sample of origin, sequenced in a study of cytomegalovirus exposure and HLA in healthy donors. The PCR had 60 Vbeta and 13 Jbeta primers. Assay: immunoSEQ multiplex PCR; the TCRdb copy retains only in-frame clones and omits some. This sample's table reports about 48,000 clones. Material for sequencing was PBMCs. The receptors stem from a male donor in good health and CMV-seropositive.

The rearrangement uses TRBV7-2 and TRBJ2-3; D remains unclear. V was clipped by 5 bases and J by 4 bases, with 7 bases between them. Germline assignment: CDR1 SGHTA and CDR2 FQGNSA. This CDR3 is 12 amino acids long. The CDR3, as DNA: TGTGCCAGCAGCGCGATAGCAGATACGCAGTATTTT. Translating gives CASSAIADTQYF.

The gene calls are TRBV30 and TRBJ2-7; TRBD2 matches 9 bases. J gave up 3 bases and V 3 bases, and 9 bases lay outside the gene matches. Germline V gene data show CDR1 as GTSNPN and CDR2 as SVGIG (reference sequence). The CDR3 spans 15 residues. CDR3 residues: CAWREGSGGYYEQYF. Written as DNA, the CDR3 is TGTGCCTGGAGGGAGGGGAGCGGGGGGTACTACGAGCAGTACTTC.

The gene calls are TRBV5-4 and TRBJ2-5; the D is unclear. Germline V gene data show CDR1 as SGHNT and CDR2 as YYREEE (reference sequence). CDR3 size: 14 residues. V lost 4 bases, J lost 0 bases, and 10 bases lay in between. The CDR3 DNA reads as TGTGCCAGCAGCAGCACCGACAACCAAGAGACCCAGTACTTC. Translation: CASSSTDNQETQYF.

CDR3 protein: CASSHSGTGYGYTF. The DNA for the CDR3 is TGTGCCAGCAGCCATTCCGGGACAGGGTATGGCTACACCTTC. The rearrangement links TRBV7-9 to TRBJ1-2; 9 positions agree with TRBD1. Per the germline V gene, CDR1 is SEHNR and CDR2 is FQNEAQ (reference sequence). The CDR3 runs 14 residues. Trimming removed 5 bases from V and 5 bases from J; junction bases left unmatched: 6.

J is TRBJ2-2 and V is TRBV28, with a tentative D call TRBD2 (6 bases). The CDR3 loop spans 11 amino acids. The germline V gene encodes CDR1 MDHEN and CDR2 SYDVKM. The CDR3 nucleotides are TGTATGACGGGGGACCCCGGGGAGCTGTTTTTT. Translating it yields CMTGDPGELFF.

The V gene is TRBV27, the J gene TRBJ2-3; the D gene is possibly TRBD1 (6 bases). Germline CDR1 and CDR2: MNHEY and SMNVEV (reference sequence). V lost 3 bases and J 4 bases, leaving 8 bases between the germline ends. There are 13 residues in the CDR3. This chain's CDR3 is CASSLPGADTQYF. For the CDR3, the DNA is TGTGCCAGCAGTTTGCCAGGGGCAGATACGCAGTATTTT.

The gene calls are TRBV30 and TRBJ1-5; 7 bases fit TRBD1. From germline, CDR1 is GTSNPN and CDR2 SVGIG (reference sequence). The CDR3 extends over 13 amino acids. The trim removed 1 base at V and 7 bases at J, leaving 4 bases unmatched. DNA for the CDR3: TGTGCCTGGAGTGGGGACAGTTCCCAGCCCCAGCATTTT. This codes for CAWSGDSSQPQHF.

J is TRBJ2-4 and V is TRBV6-5, with TRBD2 identical over 12 bases. V trimming: 5 bases; J trimming: 9 bases; junction bases outside the gene matches: 8. The CDR3 has 15 amino acids. CDR1 and CDR2 (germline): MNHEY, SVGAGI. The CDR3 loop reads CASSPTSGGVGIQYF. CDR3 nucleotide sequence: TGTGCCAGCAGTCCGACTAGCGGGGGCGTGGGCATTCAGTACTTC.

A remark on this clone: The conserved phenylalanine or tryptophan normally closing the CDR3 is absent here, so this likely arose from a read error. This rearrangement joins TRBV29-1 to TRBJ1-1; D remains unclear. Germline CDR1 SQVTM, CDR2 ANQGSEA. The CDR3 totals 12 residues. V lost 5 bases, J lost 3 bases, and 10 bases lay in between. In nucleotides, the CDR3 is TGCAGCGTTCGCAGGTTGGACACTGAAGCTTTCTCT. It specifies CSVRRLDTEAFS.

This chain links TRBV27 with TRBJ1-1; 10 bases are shared with TRBD1. The CDR3 covers 14 residues. Germline CDR1 is MNHEY and CDR2 is SMNVEV (reference sequence). V lost 6 bases and J lost 5; bases outside the gene matches: 6. CDR3 coding DNA: TGTGCCAGCAGCCTGACAGGGGGCCTTACTGAAGCTTTCTTT. Translating gives CASSLTGGLTEAFF.

V and J are TRBV28 and TRBJ1-5, with D possibly matching TRBD1 (5 bases). V gave up 6 bases and J gave up 7 bases, with 13 bases separating them. Germline CDR1 and CDR2: MDHEN and SYDVKM. This CDR3 is built from 13 residues. Written as DNA, the CDR3 is TGTGCCAGCAGGCAACAGGTGGACCAGCCCCAGCATTTT. Its translation is CASRQQVDQPQHF. The variable domain in full, completed from reference TRBV28 and TRBJ1-5, reads DVKVTQSSRYLVKRTGEKVFLECVQDMDHENMFWYRQDPGLGLRLIYFSYDVKMKEKGDIPEGYSVSREKKERFSLILESASTNQTSMYLCASRQQVDQPQHFGDGTRLSIL.

J is TRBJ2-7 and V is TRBV27, with D maybe TRBD1 (6 bases). Trimming left V 4 bases short and J 2 bases short, with 12 bases between. CDR3 length: 14 amino acids. The germline CDR1 and CDR2 sequences are MNHEY and SMNVEV (reference sequence). CDR3: CASSSGQTTYEQYF. CDR3 DNA sequence: TGTGCCAGCAGTTCCGGACAGACAACCTACGAGCAGTACTTC.

CDR3 bases: TGCGCCAGCAGCTTCGTCCCAGCTAGTAGTTCACCCCTCCACTTT. Its protein is CASSFVPASSSPLHF. This chain connects TRBV5-1 to TRBJ1-6, with unresolved D. Germline CDR1 reads SGHRS; CDR2 reads YFSETQ. Trimming removed 2 bases at V and 9 bases at J, with 15 bases between. The length of the CDR3 is 15 residues.

V gene TRBV10-3 combines with J gene TRBJ2-3; 8 bases match TRBD1. Per germline, CDR1 ENHRY and CDR2 SYGVKD. V was pared by 0 bases and J by 4 bases, with 9 bases of the junction left unmatched. The CDR3 runs to 17 residues. CDR3 DNA: TGTGCCATCAGTGAGTCGACTCAGGGGGCTGGTGCAGATACGCAGTATTTT. Translation gives CAISESTQGAGADTQYF.

V gene TRBV10-3 combines with J gene TRBJ1-1; D possibly corresponds to TRBD1 (6 bases). CDR3 length: 15 amino acids. Germline V gene data show CDR1 as ENHRY and CDR2 as SYGVKD. V lost 7 bases and J 1 base, leaving 16 bases between the germline ends. CDR3 sequence reads: CAITPRTDRNTEAFF. CDR3 sequence (DNA): TGTGCCATCACCCCACGGACAGACCGGAACACTGAAGCTTTCTTT.

The rearrangement links TRBV5-1 to TRBJ1-1; D gene ambiguous. V lost 4 bases to trimming and J lost 1 base, with 8 bases between them. Germline CDR1 SGHRS, CDR2 YFSETQ. This CDR3 is built from 13 residues. The CDR3: CASSQAGNTEAFF. The CDR3 nucleotides read TGCGCCAGCAGCCAGGCCGGGAACACTGAAGCTTTCTTT.

This chain joins TRBV28 and TRBJ2-7; 8 bases align to TRBD1. This CDR3 has 15 residues. Germline CDR1 and CDR2: MDHEN and SYDVKM. V trimming: 2 bases; J trimming: 6 bases; junction bases outside the gene matches: 9. In DNA, the CDR3 is TGTGCCAGCAGTTTACAGGGACAGGTGATTGGCGAGCAGTACTTC. The encoded protein is CASSLQGQVIGEQYF.